The clone carrying this T cell receptor beta chain was counted between two and nine times. The antigen is undetermined. The sample originates from a study of T cell repertoires in cytomegalovirus infection. As for the study in general: In the study, CMV epitopes included recently identified HLA-C-restricted and well-studied HLA-B-restricted ones. Public TCR beta signatures marked donors with CMV infection and the matching HLA.

Germline assignment: CDR1 MNHNS and CDR2 SASEGT. The CDR3 length is 14 residues. Trimming left V 7 bases short and J 5 bases short, with 15 bases between. Study findings and constraints: Clonotype analysis showed dominance of the ex vivo response by HLA-C-restricted CMV-specific TCR beta clonotypes.

TCRdb used MiXCR to reprocess the reads, holding one entry per CDR3 protein. The data contain some 920,000 distinct CDR3 sequences, roughly 30% of them singletons. The source material was cultured CD8+ T cells from PBMCs, sampled from culture after CMV antigen stimulation. This sequence joins TRBV6-1 and TRBJ2-1; D gene unclear. The receptor's source is a human donor in good health (CMV status not recorded). Some clones in this sample may be carry-over from other donors' samples. CDR3 DNA: TGTGCCAGCACTCTAGTGGGAACGCACAATGAGCAGTTCTTC. The encoded protein is CASTLVGTHNEQFF.